The sequence of this T cell receptor (beta chain) was determined in a study of cytomegalovirus exposure and HLA in healthy donors. CDR3 length equals 17 residues. In germline, CDR1 is SGDLS, CDR2 YYNGEE. With V trimmed by 4 bases and J by 4 bases, 9 bases remained unmatched. Study conclusions and caveats: Sequencing likely generated an artifact that appeared as a cluster of highly shared sequence variants. The authors enumerated over 150 TCR beta chains as linked to cytomegalovirus. Most TCR sequences were uncommon, yet certain public TCRs appeared in many donors.

Concerning this clone itself: Antigen unknown.

Primers for the PCR totalled 60 Vbeta and 13 Jbeta. Generated by immunoSEQ multiplex PCR, the TCRdb table keeps only in-frame clones and is missing some. The sample carries 80,000 to 90,000 clones, 65% to 80% recorded once. Input material: PBMCs. The clonotype originates from a man aged 30-40 years in good health and CMV-seronegative. J is TRBJ2-1 and V is TRBV9, with 12 positions matching TRBD2. The DNA for the CDR3 is TGTGCCAGCAGCACAAGCCTAGGACTAGCGGGATACAATGAGCAGTTCTTC. This codes for CASSTSLGLAGYNEQFF.